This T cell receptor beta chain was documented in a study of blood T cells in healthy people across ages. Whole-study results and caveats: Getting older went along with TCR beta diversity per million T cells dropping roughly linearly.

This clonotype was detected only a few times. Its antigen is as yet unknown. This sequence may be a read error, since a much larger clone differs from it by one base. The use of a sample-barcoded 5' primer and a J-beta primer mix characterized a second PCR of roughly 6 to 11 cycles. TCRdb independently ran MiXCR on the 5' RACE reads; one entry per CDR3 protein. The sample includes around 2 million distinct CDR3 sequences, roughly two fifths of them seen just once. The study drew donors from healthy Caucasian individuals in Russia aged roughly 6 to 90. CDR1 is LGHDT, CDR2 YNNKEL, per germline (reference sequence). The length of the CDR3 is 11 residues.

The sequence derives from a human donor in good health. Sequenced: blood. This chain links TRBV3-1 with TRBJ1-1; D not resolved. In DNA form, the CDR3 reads TGTGCCAGCAGCCCGGGTACTGGAGCTTTCTTT. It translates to CASSPGTGAFF.